This TCR beta chain was identified during a study of T-cell reconstitution after alpha-beta-depleted transplantation in children. This clonotype was seen many times. V lost 4 bases and J 6 bases, leaving 22 bases between the germline ends. This CDR3 spans 17 amino acids. CDR1 MNHEY and CDR2 SVGAGI come from the germline V gene. TCRbeta library construction was performed incorporating unique molecular identifiers. MiXCR, applied by TCRdb to the PCR reads, yields one record per CDR3 protein. Among 44,000 or so distinct CDR3 sequences listed, about 10% were seen once. V is TRBV6-5 and J is TRBJ2-1, with D perhaps TRBD1 (8 bases). The source was PBMCs, mostly from graft donor cells, collected 60 days after TCRalphabeta/CD19-depleted stem cell transplant. The clonotype was recovered from a male patient under 10 years old who had a stem cell transplant for chronic granulomatous disease, so the T cells may come from the graft donor. The CDR3: CASSSTGGGHTINEQFF. In DNA form, the CDR3 reads TGTGCCAGCAGTTCCACAGGGGGGGGACACACCATCAATGAGCAGTTCTTC.